The rows below give T cell receptor beta chains drawn from one sample of a study of shared clonotypes between healthy human individuals. Only in-frame clones appear in the TCRdb table, and some are missing; sequencing was by immunoSEQ multiplex PCR. The sample includes 150,000 to 200,000 clones, approximately 92% of them seen just once. Sequences were obtained from naive CD4+ T cells sorted from blood. These receptor sequences come from a young woman in good health. Each CDR3 is given with its conserved first and last residue. The order of the fields is clone size, J gene, V gene, CDR3 length, D gene, CDR3 protein, CDR3 DNA. A D gene is named only where the DNA matches it firmly. The size entry is marked missing in some rows and otherwise reads once, few, many or a size class.

>-|TRBJ2-1|TRBV20-1|11|-
CSQPEGREQFF
TGCAGTCAACCGGAGGGTCGTGAGCAGTTCTTC
>-|TRBJ1-1|TRBV5-1|12|-
CASSGPGFEAFF
TGCGCCAGCAGCGGACCGGGGTTTGAAGCTTTCTTT
>-|TRBJ2-7|TRBV10-3|15|-
CAISEREGLFYEQYF
TGTGCCATCAGTGAGCGGGAAGGACTCTTCTACGAGCAGTACTTC
>once|TRBJ1-2|TRBV6-5|15|-
CASSYSISSNYGYTF
TGTGCCAGCAGTTACTCGATTAGCTCTAACTATGGCTACACCTTC
>-|TRBJ1-1|TRBV19|13|-
CASSGEGKTEAFF
TGTGCCAGCTCAGGGGAAGGAAAAACTGAAGCTTTCTTT
>-|TRBJ1-3|TRBV5-1|14|-
CASSFSGFGNTIYF
TGCGCCAGCAGCTTTTCAGGTTTCGGAAACACCATATATTTT
>-|TRBJ1-2|TRBV4-1|17|-
CASSLPTGGRDSHGYTF
TGCGCCAGCAGCCTCCCAACCGGGGGGCGCGACTCCCATGGCTACACCTTC
>-|TRBJ2-2|TRBV27|17|TRBD2
CASSSQLLAGHTGELFF
TGTGCCAGCAGTTCCCAGCTCCTAGCGGGGCACACCGGGGAGCTGTTTTTT
>-|TRBJ2-1|TRBV19|16|TRBD2
CASRTSGRSENNEQFF
TGTGCCAGTAGGACTAGCGGGAGATCTGAGAACAATGAGCAGTTCTTC
>-|TRBJ2-7|TRBV27|14|-
CASSFSSGIYEQYF
TGTGCCAGCAGTTTTTCTTCCGGGATCTACGAGCAGTACTTC
>-|TRBJ1-6|TRBV18|15|TRBD1
CASSPGTGPDSPLHF
TGTGCCAGCTCACCGGGGACAGGCCCCGATTCACCCCTCCACTTT
>-|TRBJ2-6|TRBV5-6|19|TRBD1
CASSPGEGDSHSGANVLTF
TGTGCCAGCAGCCCTGGAGAGGGGGACAGCCACTCTGGGGCCAACGTCCTGACTTTC
>-|TRBJ1-3|TRBV6-5|16|-
CASSYSVQASGNTIYF
TGTGCCAGCAGTTACTCGGTACAGGCGTCTGGAAACACCATATATTTT
>-|TRBJ1-1|TRBV28|12|-
CASSLGISEAFF
TGTGCCAGCAGTTTAGGCATATCTGAAGCTTTCTTT
>-|TRBJ1-4|TRBV19|14|-
CASSISGIPGKLFF
TGTGCCAGTAGTATATCTGGGATCCCCGGAAAACTGTTTTTT
>-|TRBJ2-7|TRBV5-1|16|TRBD1
CASSLAGDRSSYEQYF
TGCGCCAGCAGCTTGGCTGGGGACAGGAGCTCCTACGAGCAGTACTTC
>-|TRBJ1-4|TRBV30|14|TRBD1
CAWTQTGVNEKLFF
TGTGCCTGGACTCAGACAGGGGTGAATGAAAAACTGTTTTTT
>-|TRBJ1-4|TRBV19|14|TRBD1
CASSNRGGDEKLFF
TGTGCCAGTTCAAACAGGGGCGGAGATGAAAAACTGTTTTTT
>once|TRBJ2-6|TRBV28|18|TRBD1
CASSFPQGARSGANVLTF
TGTGCCAGCAGTTTCCCTCAGGGGGCTCGCTCTGGGGCCAACGTCCTGACTTTC
>-|TRBJ1-4|TRBV28|14|-
CASSLFRDGEKLFF
TGTGCCAGCAGTTTATTCCGGGATGGGGAAAAACTGTTTTTT
>-|TRBJ1-4|TRBV7-9|15|TRBD1
CASSRDRSPNEKLFF
TGTGCCAGCAGCCGGGACAGGTCGCCTAATGAAAAACTGTTTTTT
>-|TRBJ2-1|TRBV7-6|14|-
CASSLEGRDNEQFF
TGTGCCAGCAGCTTAGAGGGCAGGGACAATGAGCAGTTCTTC
>-|TRBJ1-1|TRBV30|18|TRBD1
CAWSLPRTGMPVNTEAFF
TGTGCCTGGAGTCTACCCAGGACAGGGATGCCCGTAAACACTGAAGCTTTCTTT
>-|TRBJ2-1|TRBV5-1|15|TRBD2
CASSKRESSYNEQFF
TGCGCCAGCAGCAAGCGGGAGAGCTCCTACAATGAGCAGTTCTTC
>-|TRBJ2-7|TRBV7-2|14|TRBD2
CASSPGWGGREQYF
TGTGCCAGCAGCCCCGGGTGGGGGGGACGCGAGCAGTACTTC
>-|TRBJ1-4|TRBV29-1|11|-
CSGVRNEKLFF
TGCAGCGGGGTACGGAATGAAAAACTGTTTTTT
>once|TRBJ1-4|TRBV9|14|-
CASSEFATNEKLFF
TGTGCCAGCAGCGAGTTTGCAACTAATGAAAAACTGTTTTTT
>-|TRBJ1-6|TRBV2|14|-
CASCRDKGYSPLHF
TGTGCCAGCTGCCGGGACAAGGGATATTCACCCCTCCACTTT
>-|TRBJ2-7|TRBV6-6|15|TRBD1
CASSSLGQGNYEQYF
TGTGCCAGCAGTTCCCTGGGACAGGGCAACTACGAGCAGTACTTC
>-|TRBJ1-2|TRBV28|13|-
CASSVDSPYGYTF
TGTGCCAGCAGTGTTGACAGCCCCTATGGCTACACCTTC
>-|TRBJ1-1|TRBV5-8|17|TRBD1
CASSLVGTEKVNTEAFF
TGTGCCAGCAGCTTGGTGGGGACAGAAAAAGTGAACACTGAAGCTTTCTTT
>once|TRBJ1-1|TRBV18|15|-
CASSPPGAGNTEAFF
TGTGCCAGCTCACCACCAGGGGCCGGGAACACTGAAGCTTTCTTT
>-|TRBJ2-7|TRBV6-1|14|-
CASSERGVTYEQYF
TGTGCCAGCAGTGAAAGGGGAGTCACCTACGAGCAGTACTTC
>-|TRBJ1-5|TRBV19|14|-
CASSQGAAGQPQHF
TGTGCCAGTAGTCAGGGCGCCGCGGGTCAGCCCCAGCATTTT
>-|TRBJ2-5|TRBV27|16|-
CASSLVGAQTQETQYF
TGTGCCAGCAGTTTAGTGGGAGCACAGACCCAAGAGACCCAGTACTTC
>-|TRBJ2-1|TRBV29-1|15|-
CSVGVVQISYNEQFF
TGCAGCGTTGGAGTGGTGCAAATTTCCTACAATGAGCAGTTCTTC
>-|TRBJ2-1|TRBV2|11|-
CASSVYNEQFF
TGTGCCAGCAGTGTTTACAATGAGCAGTTCTTC
>-|TRBJ2-7|TRBV19|14|-
CASSIGRTFYEQYF
TGTGCCAGTAGTATAGGCCGCACCTTCTACGAGCAGTACTTC
>-|TRBJ2-7|TRBV27|14|-
CASSLRPASYEQYF
TGTGCCAGCAGTTTACGTCCAGCATCCTACGAGCAGTACTTC
>-|TRBJ2-7|TRBV28|14|TRBD2
CASRALAGVREQYF
TGTGCCAGCAGGGCGCTAGCGGGAGTTCGCGAGCAGTACTTC
>-|TRBJ2-7|TRBV28|14|-
CASSPWDSTYEQYF
TGTGCCAGCAGTCCGTGGGACTCGACCTACGAGCAGTACTTC
>-|TRBJ2-7|TRBV28|15|-
CASTPGTRSSYEQYF
TGTGCCAGCACCCCCGGGACAAGGAGCTCCTACGAGCAGTACTTC
>-|TRBJ1-5|TRBV2|16|-
CASSDWARDSNQPQHF
TGTGCCAGCAGTGATTGGGCCAGAGATAGCAATCAGCCCCAGCATTTT
>-|TRBJ2-3|TRBV9|12|-
CASRDSTDTQYF
TGTGCCAGCAGGGATAGTACAGATACGCAGTATTTT
>-|TRBJ2-3|TRBV6-5|16|-
CASSSRPGPVTDTQYF
TGTGCCAGCAGTTCGAGACCGGGACCGGTCACAGATACGCAGTATTTT
>-|TRBJ2-7|TRBV7-2|15|TRBD1
CASSLTGRGLREQYF
TGTGCCAGCAGCTTAACGGGCAGGGGGTTGCGCGAGCAGTACTTC
>-|TRBJ2-3|TRBV28|17|TRBD2
CASTLDGLAGAADTQYF
TGTGCCAGCACCCTGGACGGCCTAGCGGGAGCGGCAGATACGCAGTATTTT
>-|TRBJ1-2|TRBV28|17|TRBD1
CASSRTGGVGRNYGYTF
TGTGCCAGCAGCCGAACAGGGGGTGTGGGTCGGAACTATGGCTACACCTTC
>-|TRBJ2-2|TRBV27|16|-
CASSGRLGSGTGELFF
TGTGCCAGCAGCGGCCGACTGGGGAGTGGCACCGGGGAGCTGTTTTTT
>-|TRBJ2-5|TRBV7-9|14|TRBD1
CASRAGTGQETQYF
TGTGCCAGCAGGGCCGGGACAGGCCAAGAGACCCAGTACTTC
>-|TRBJ1-3|TRBV5-1|14|-
CASSLDGRSNTIYF
TGCGCCAGCAGCTTGGACGGCAGATCAAACACCATATATTTT
>-|TRBJ2-6|TRBV2|17|TRBD2
CASAGAGALSGANVLTF
TGTGCCAGTGCCGGAGCGGGAGCTCTCTCCGGGGCCAACGTCCTGACTTTC